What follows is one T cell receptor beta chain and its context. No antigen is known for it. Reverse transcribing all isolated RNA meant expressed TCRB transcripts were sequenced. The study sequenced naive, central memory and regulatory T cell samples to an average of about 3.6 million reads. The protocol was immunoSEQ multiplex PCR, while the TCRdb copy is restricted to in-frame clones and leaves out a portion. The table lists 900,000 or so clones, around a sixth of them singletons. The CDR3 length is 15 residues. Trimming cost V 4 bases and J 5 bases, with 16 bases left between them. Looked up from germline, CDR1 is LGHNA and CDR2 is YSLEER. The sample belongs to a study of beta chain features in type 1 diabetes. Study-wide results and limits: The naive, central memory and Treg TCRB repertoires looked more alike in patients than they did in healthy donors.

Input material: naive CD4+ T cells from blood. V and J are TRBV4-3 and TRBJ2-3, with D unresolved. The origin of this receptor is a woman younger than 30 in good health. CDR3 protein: CASSPWLHSGDTQYF. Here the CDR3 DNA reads TGCGCCAGCAGCCCATGGCTGCATTCCGGAGATACGCAGTATTTT.